Listed below are T cell receptor beta chains from one sample, sequenced in a study of blood T cell repertoires in COVID-19. The repertoire was sequenced with immunoSEQ multiplex PCR; TCRdb's copy has only in-frame clones and lacks some. Here the sample spans roughly 210,000 clones, roughly 84% being singletons. The sequencing input was PBMCs or T cells enriched from blood (not recorded which). These receptors were collected from a man in his thirties or forties in a cohort exposed to, infected with or recovered from COVID-19 (not recorded which). Each CDR3 is given with its conserved first and last residue. A D gene is named only where the DNA matches it firmly. Only part of the rows carry a size: once, few, many, or a class if the clone is expanded.

TRBV29-1	15	NA	TRBJ2-5	TRBD2	TGCAGCGTTGTGACTAGCGGGAGGGCCCAAGAGACCCAGTACTTC	CSVVTSGRAQETQYF
TRBV27	11	NA	TRBJ1-1	NA	TGTGCCAGCGGGAGTGGGGGGGAAGCTTTCTTT	CASGSGGEAFF
TRBV10-3	11	NA	TRBJ2-3	NA	TGTGCCATCAGTGAAACTGATACGCAGTATTTT	CAISETDTQYF
TRBV6-5	13	NA	TRBJ1-1	NA	TGTGCCAGCAGTAGACAGGAAAGCACTGAAGCTTTCTTT	CASSRQESTEAFF
TRBV19	17	NA	TRBJ2-1	TRBD1	TGTGCCAGTAGTATAGCCCTATCCGGGACAGGGTCCAATGAGCAGTTCTTC	CASSIALSGTGSNEQFF
TRBV7-3	15	once	TRBJ2-3	TRBD1	TGTGCCAGCAGCTTCGCTTCCGGGACAGGGCATACGCAGTATTTT	CASSFASGTGHTQYF
TRBV5-1	15	many	TRBJ2-7	TRBD1	TGCGCCAGCATGAACTCCGGGACAGGGGGCGACGAGCAGTACTTC	CASMNSGTGGDEQYF
TRBV27	17	NA	TRBJ2-5	TRBD1	TGTGCCAGCAGCCGACGGGCACAGGGGGCGGTACAAGAGACCCAGTACTTC	CASSRRAQGAVQETQYF
TRBV27	15	NA	TRBJ2-7	TRBD2	TGTGCCAGTACCCCCTATAGCGGGGCCCCGGGGGAGCAGTACTTC	CASTPYSGAPGEQYF
TRBV3-1/TRBV3-2	14	NA	TRBJ1-6	NA	TGTGCCAGCACTCGAATCAGGGATAATTCACCCCTCCACTTT	CASTRIRDNSPLHF
TRBV5-1	17	once	TRBJ2-4	NA	TGCGCCAGCAGCTTGGACACCAGGACAATAGCCAAAAACATTCAGTACTTC	CASSLDTRTIAKNIQYF
TRBV29-1	14	NA	TRBJ2-2	NA	TGCAGCGTCGACGTGACAGGAAACACCGGGGAGCTGTTTTTT	CSVDVTGNTGELFF
TRBV27	14	NA	TRBJ2-1	TRBD2	TGTGCCAGCAGTTCGGGGGGGAGAAGAGATGAGCAGTTCTTC	CASSSGGRRDEQFF
TRBV28	15	NA	TRBJ1-3	NA	TGTGCCAGCAGTTTAGGACTTATCACTGGAAACACCATATATTTT	CASSLGLITGNTIYF
TRBV6-1	17	NA	TRBJ2-6	NA	TGTGCCAGCAGTGCCACAGGATTAATCTCTGGGGCCAACGTCCTGACTTTC	CASSATGLISGANVLTF
TRBV7-9	14	NA	TRBJ1-1	TRBD1	TGTGCCAGCAGCCCTCGGACAGGCGACACTGAAGCTTTCTTT	CASSPRTGDTEAFF
TRBV6-5	14	NA	TRBJ1-4	NA	TGTGCCAGCAGTCGACAGGCATTTCTTGAAAAACTGTTTTTT	CASSRQAFLEKLFF
TRBV14	14	NA	TRBJ1-5	NA	TGTGCCAGCAGCCTACTGGGCCCTAATCAGCCCCAGCATTTT	CASSLLGPNQPQHF
TRBV4-2	14	NA	TRBJ1-2	NA	TGTGCCAGCAGCCAAGCTCATGGGGAGGGTGGCTACACCTTC	CASSQAHGEGGYTF
TRBV29-1	15	NA	TRBJ1-1	NA	TGCAGCGTTGAAGATCCGAGGTTTGAGAACACTGAAGCTTTCTTT	CSVEDPRFENTEAFF
TRBV27	15	NA	TRBJ2-2	NA	TGTGCCAGCAGGAATAGCGGATCGAACACCGGGGAGCTGTTTTTT	CASRNSGSNTGELFF
TRBV10-3	12	NA	TRBJ1-1	NA	TGTGCCATCAGGGCCGTGAACACTGAAGCTTTCTTT	CAIRAVNTEAFF
TRBV28	13	once	TRBJ1-2	NA	TGTGCCAGCAGAGACAGCCCTAACTATGGCTACACCTTC	CASRDSPNYGYTF
TRBV27	17	NA	TRBJ2-2	TRBD1	TGTGCCAGCAGTTTATTTTTTGGACAGGGTAGTACCGGGGAGCTGTTTTTT	CASSLFFGQGSTGELFF
TRBV27	14	NA	TRBJ2-7	TRBD1	TGTGCCAGCATTGGGAGACAGGGAGCCAACGAGCAGTACTTC	CASIGRQGANEQYF
TRBV11-2	17	NA	TRBJ2-1	NA	TGTGCCAGCAGCTTAGATCAGTCAGGTATCCTATACAATGAGCAGTTCTTC	CASSLDQSGILYNEQFF
TRBV20-1	10	NA	TRBJ2-7	NA	TGCAGTGTTCCGGGGGTCGAGCAGTACTTC	CSVPGVEQYF
TRBV24-1	19	NA	TRBJ2-3	TRBD1	TGTGCCACCAGTGAGGCTGATCGGACAGGATCTTCTAGCACAGATACGCAGTATTTT	CATSEADRTGSSSTDTQYF
TRBV7-3	13	NA	TRBJ1-2	NA	TGTGCCAGCAGCTTAGGGGGGGCCTATGGCTACACCTTC	CASSLGGAYGYTF
TRBV19	16	NA	TRBJ2-7	TRBD2	TGTGCCAGTAGTGCAACCGGGCGCGGGAGCTCCTACGAGCAGTACTTC	CASSATGRGSSYEQYF
TRBV10-1	19	NA	TRBJ2-1	TRBD2	TGCGCCAGCCCTCAGGGGTTGAGCGGGAGTAAGGGCCTATACAATGAGCAGTTCTTC	CASPQGLSGSKGLYNEQFF
TRBV9	15	NA	TRBJ1-5	NA	TGTGCCAGCAGCGTAGACGGCGGTACAGGTCAGCCCCAGCATTTT	CASSVDGGTGQPQHF
TRBV4-1	16	NA	TRBJ2-1	NA	TGCGCCAGCAGCCAAGGGGCGCTAGGGGGTTGGAATGAGCAGTTCTTC	CASSQGALGGWNEQFF
TRBV27	14	NA	TRBJ1-2	NA	TGTGCCAGCAGTCCGGGGAGGGTCAACTATGGCTACACCTTC	CASSPGRVNYGYTF
TRBV4-3	14	NA	TRBJ2-1	TRBD2	TGCGCCAGCACAACTAGCGGGAGTAGCAATGAGCAGTTCTTC	CASTTSGSSNEQFF
TRBV6-5	13	NA	TRBJ2-7	NA	TGTGCCAGCAGCCCACGACAAGGTGGCGAGCAGTACTTC	CASSPRQGGEQYF
TRBV19	15	NA	TRBJ2-2	NA	TGTGCCAGTAGTATGCCCGGGAAGAACACCGGGGAGCTGTTTTTT	CASSMPGKNTGELFF
TRBV6-5	15	once	TRBJ1-5	NA	TGTGCCAGCAGTCCAACTACAGGGTACAATCAGCCCCAGCATTTT	CASSPTTGYNQPQHF
TRBV27	17	NA	TRBJ2-5	NA	TGTGCCAGCAGTTTATCGCATGGTCCAGGTCGTGGAGAGACCCAGTACTTC	CASSLSHGPGRGETQYF
TRBV28	14	NA	TRBJ2-7	TRBD2	TGTGCCAGCACCCCGCCTAGCGGTCTCTACGAGCAGTACTTC	CASTPPSGLYEQYF
TRBV5-1	16	NA	TRBJ1-1	NA	TGCGCCAGCCATTTTTGGGGCTCCCGATCGTACACTGAAGCTTTCTTT	CASHFWGSRSYTEAFF
TRBV28	18	NA	TRBJ2-7	TRBD1	TGTGCCAGCAGTTCCTACAAAACCGGGACAGGAAGCTCCTACGAGCAGTACTTC	CASSSYKTGTGSSYEQYF
TRBV5-1	13	NA	TRBJ2-7	TRBD1	TGCGCCAGCAGCTCGGGACAGGGTTACGAGCAGTACTTC	CASSSGQGYEQYF
TRBV19	13	NA	TRBJ2-7	NA	TGTGCCAGTAGTATACAGTTCCCCTACGAGCAGTACTTC	CASSIQFPYEQYF
TRBV7-2	14	NA	TRBJ1-6	NA	TGTGCCAGCAGCCCGGACTCTTCGGGTTCACCCCTCCACTTT	CASSPDSSGSPLHF
TRBV29-1	16	NA	TRBJ1-1	TRBD1	TGCAGCGTTGACCACCGACAGGGTATGCGGGACACTGAAGCTTTCTTT	CSVDHRQGMRDTEAFF
TRBV11-2	17	NA	TRBJ2-5	TRBD1	TGTGCCAGCAGACCTTTATTTGGGACAGGGGAGGAAGAGACCCAGTACTTC	CASRPLFGTGEEETQYF
TRBV13	19	NA	TRBJ2-7	TRBD2	TGTGCCAGCAGCTTAGGCTCCCCCGTGGCGGGAGGGTCCCTCTACGAGCAGTACTTC	CASSLGSPVAGGSLYEQYF
TRBV5-1	15	NA	TRBJ2-1	NA	TGCGCCAGCAGCTTGGTGACTGGAGGCTACAATGAGCAGTTCTTC	CASSLVTGGYNEQFF